These 22 T cell receptor beta chains share one sample of origin, sequenced in a study. In TCRdb, the 5' RACE reads were re-called with MiXCR into one record per CDR3 protein. This sample carries roughly 7,000 distinct CDR3 sequences, 50% of them seen once, and the ten largest clones take approximately 3%. The sample taken for sequencing was naive CD4+ T cells sorted from a lymph node. As to subset: naive CD4+ T cells, CD4+CD45RA+CD25-. All receptors derive from a female donor with breast cancer.

The chain is built from TRBV12-3 or TRBV12-4 and TRBJ2-7; TRBD1 aligns across 7 bases. V was clipped by 5 bases and J by 6 bases; unmatched bases: 4. The CDR3 loop spans 12 amino acids. The CDR3 DNA reads as TGTGCCAGCAGTCAACAGGGGCCCGAGCAGTACTTC. Translated: CASSQQGPEQYF.

The V and J genes are TRBV3-1 and TRBJ1-1; D is possibly TRBD1 (6 bases). The V end was cut by 0 bases, the J end by 6 bases, with 11 bases between. Germline V gene sequence: CDR1 LGHDT, CDR2 YNNKEL (reference sequence). This CDR3 comprises 14 residues. CDR3 in DNA: TGTGCCAGCAGCCAAGACAGGGGCTTACCTGAAGCTTTCTTT. Amino acid sequence: CASSQDRGLPEAFF.

The rearrangement joins TRBV6-6 to TRBJ1-1; a possible D gene is TRBD1 (5 bases). Germline CDR1 reads MNHNY; CDR2 reads SVGAGI (reference sequence). This CDR3 region has 11 residues. CDR3 in amino acids: CATGTPPSAFF. In nucleotides, the CDR3 is TGTGCAACTGGGACGCCCCCGTCGGCTTTCTTT.

The chain uses TRBV7-2 and TRBJ2-7; 11 bases are a match to TRBD2. With V trimmed by 5 bases and J by 4 bases, 7 bases remained unmatched. The CDR3 sequence is 15 residues long. CDR1 is SGHTA and CDR2 is FQGNSA in the germline V gene. CDR3 in amino acids: CASSTTSGSSYEQYF. CDR3 nucleotides: TGTGCCAGCAGCACCACTAGCGGGAGTTCGTACGAGCAGTACTTC.

The chain employs TRBV2 and TRBJ2-5, with 12 bases fitting TRBD2. The CDR3 has 18 residues. Unmatched junction bases numbered 14, after V lost 4 bases and J lost 5 bases. Per the germline V gene, CDR1 is SNHLY and CDR2 is FYNNEI. This CDR3 is CASSGLAGAYRPLETQYF. The CDR3 nucleotides are TGTGCCAGCAGTGGACTAGCGGGGGCCTACCGACCTTTGGAGACCCAGTACTTC.

V usage is TRBV10-3 and J usage is TRBJ2-1; D not certain. Trimming took 6 bases from V and 4 from J, leaving 19 bases between them. The germline gives CDR1 ENHRY, CDR2 SYGVKD. This CDR3 is built from 16 residues. CDR3 nucleotides: TGTGCCATCAGGAAATATTCCCGACGGTCTTACAATGAGCAGTTCTTC. Translation gives CAIRKYSRRSYNEQFF.

The V and J genes are TRBV5-1 and TRBJ2-2; 11 bases align to TRBD2. Per germline, CDR1 SGHRS and CDR2 YFSETQ. The CDR3 has 15 amino acids. J gave up 3 bases and V 4 bases, and 2 bases lay outside the gene matches. CDR3 nucleotides: TGCGCCAGCAGCAAGGGACTAGCGGACACCGGGGAGCTGTTTTTT. Translating it yields CASSKGLADTGELFF.

This chain connects TRBV5-1 to TRBJ2-1, with 10 bases matching TRBD2. Germline V gene lookup returns CDR1 SGHRS and CDR2 YFSETQ. The CDR3 has 16 amino acids. The J segment lost 1 base and the V segment lost 2 bases, leaving 3 bases of the junction unmatched. The CDR3 DNA reads TGCGCCAGCAGCTTAAGCGGGGGGGCTTCCTACAATGAGCAGTTCTTC. This encodes CASSLSGGASYNEQFF.

The chain joins TRBV6-1 to TRBJ2-3; D is unresolved. This CDR3 is built from 14 residues. V lost 3 bases to trimming and J lost 5 bases, with 12 bases between them. Germline-derived CDR1 and CDR2 are MNHNS and SASEGT. In nucleotides, the CDR3 is TGTGCCAGCAGTGATCAAGGATTCGAAGATACGCAGTATTTT. This encodes CASSDQGFEDTQYF.

This clonotype was seen only a few times. The V and J genes are TRBV28 and TRBJ2-7, with D possibly matching TRBD1 (6 bases). The V gene lost 2 bases and the J gene lost 0 bases, with 11 bases spanning the gap. CDR1 MDHEN and CDR2 SYDVKM come from the germline V gene. The CDR3 is made up of 15 amino acids. CDR3 nucleotide sequence: TGTGCCAGCAGTTTAGGGGGCTCCCTCTCCTACGAGCAGTACTTC. It translates to CASSLGGSLSYEQYF.

In this sample, this clonotype turned up once. This may arise from a read error, as a much more abundant clone is one base away. The V call is TRBV7-2, the J call TRBJ1-1; maybe TRBD1 (5 bases). This CDR3 comprises 14 residues. Germline V gene data show CDR1 as SGHTA and CDR2 as FQGNSA. CDR3 loop: CASSWGSLNTGAFF. In DNA form, the CDR3 reads TGTGCCAGCAGCTGGGGCAGCTTGAACACTGGAGCTTTCTTT.

The chain employs TRBV7-3 and TRBJ1-1; D is ambiguous. Germline V gene lookup returns CDR1 SGHTA and CDR2 FQGTGA. The CDR3 length is 13 residues. Trimming removed 1 base at V and 0 bases at J, with 3 bases between. DNA of the CDR3: TGTGCCAGCAGCTTAAACGTGAACACTGAAGCTTTCTTT. Encoded protein: CASSLNVNTEAFF.

Only a few counts were recorded for this clonotype. The genes are TRBV20-1 and TRBJ2-1; D might be TRBD1 or TRBD2, each matching 5 bases. This CDR3 has 14 amino acids. Deletions cut 8 bases from V and 2 bases from J, with 16 bases between. The germline V gene has CDR1 DFQATT and CDR2 SNEGSKA (reference sequence). The CDR3 is CSSRRQGTYNEQFF. For the CDR3, the DNA is TGCAGTAGTCGGAGGCAGGGCACCTACAATGAGCAGTTCTTC.

This clonotype qualifies as large. The V and J genes are TRBV7-3 and TRBJ2-7; a weak D match, TRBD2 (5 bases). Trimming stripped 5 bases from V and 4 bases from J, with 9 bases between. Germline V lookup: CDR1 SGHTA, CDR2 FQGTGA. The CDR3 is 12 residues long. The CDR3 is CASSDERYEQYF. DNA for the CDR3: TGTGCCAGCAGCGACGAGCGGTACGAGCAGTACTTC.

In its sample, this clonotype was seen once. V usage is TRBV20-1 and J usage is TRBJ1-5; the D gene is possibly TRBD1 (5 bases). CDR3 length: 16 amino acids. V was trimmed by 6 bases and J by 1 base, leaving 19 bases between them. Looked up from germline, CDR1 is DFQATT and CDR2 is SNEGSKA (reference sequence). The CDR3 protein is CSARPYRSLSNQPQHF. CDR3 sequence (DNA): TGCAGTGCGCGGCCCTACAGGAGTCTCAGCAATCAGCCCCAGCATTTT.

The sample holds a few counts of this clonotype. The chain uses TRBV27 and TRBJ2-7, with TRBD2 as a possible D gene (6 bases). CDR3 length: 13 amino acids. CDR1 and CDR2 from the germline V gene are MNHEY and SMNVEV (reference sequence). Trimming took 4 bases from V and 3 from J, leaving 10 bases between them. The CDR3 sequence: CASSYRGGYEQYF. The CDR3 region has the DNA TGTGCCAGCAGTTACCGGGGAGGCTACGAGCAGTACTTC.

This clonotype was seen only a few times. The CDR3 protein is CASSKGLAGITDTQYF. The CDR3 bases are TGTGCCAGCAGTAAGGGACTAGCGGGGATCACAGATACGCAGTATTTT. This chain links TRBV7-9 with TRBJ2-3; 13 bases agree with TRBD2. Germline V gene data show CDR1 as SEHNR and CDR2 as FQNEAQ (reference sequence). There are 16 residues in the CDR3. The V gene end was trimmed by 6 bases and the J gene end by 2 bases; junction bases not matched to a gene: 5.

In this sample, this clonotype turned up a few times. The rearrangement uses TRBV11-3 and TRBJ2-1; TRBD1 agrees at 7 bases. The CDR3 has 12 residues. Trimming removed 5 bases from V and 12 bases from J; junction bases left unmatched: 7. The V gene's germline CDR1 is SGHNT and CDR2 YENEEA. The CDR3 spells CASSLKTGRQFF. For the CDR3, the DNA is TGTGCCAGCAGCCTTAAGACAGGGAGGCAGTTCTTC.

The chain recombines TRBV20-1 with TRBJ1-1, with TRBD1 matching over 11 bases. Germline V lookup: CDR1 DFQATT, CDR2 SNEGSKA (reference sequence). The CDR3 totals 16 residues. With V trimmed by 3 bases and J by 1 base, 7 bases remained unmatched. The chain's CDR3 is CSAREWDRGRNTEAFF. CDR3 in DNA: TGCAGTGCTAGGGAGTGGGACAGGGGGAGGAACACTGAAGCTTTCTTT.

The rearrangement joins TRBV9 to TRBJ2-3, with 10 positions matching TRBD2. CDR3 length equals 13 residues. CDR1 is SGDLS and CDR2 is YYNGEE in the germline V gene. V lost 3 bases to trimming and J lost 11 bases; unmatched junction nucleotides: 6. In nucleotides, the CDR3 is TGTGCCAGCAGCGACCCCTCTAGCGGGGGGCAGTATTTT. This codes for CASSDPSSGGQYF. Filled out from reference TRBV9 and TRBJ2-3, the complete variable domain reads DSGVTQTPKHLITATGQRVTLRCSPRSGDLSVYWYQQSLDQGLQFLIQYYNGEERAKGNILERFSAQQFPDLHSELNLSSLELGDSALYFCASSDPSSGGQYFGPGTRLTVL.

On this clonotype itself: A much larger clone lies a single base off, so this may be a read error. The V and J genes are TRBV7-6 and TRBJ2-1, with 10 bases that match TRBD2. With 5 bases clipped from V and 6 bases from J, the junction kept 19 bases outside the gene matches. The CDR3 runs 19 residues. Germline CDR1 and CDR2: SGHVS and FNYEAQ. The CDR3: CASSTAPAGGVGRANEQFF. Written as DNA, the CDR3 is TGTGCCAGCAGCACTGCCCCAGCGGGAGGGGTTGGGCGAGCCAATGAGCAGTTCTTC.

The chain employs TRBV7-9 and TRBJ1-5; D is unresolved. Germline V lookup: CDR1 SEHNR, CDR2 FQNEAQ (reference sequence). CDR3 length equals 14 residues. The V end lost 8 bases, the J end lost 8 bases, and 19 bases lay between the germline ends. As DNA, the CDR3 is TGTGCCAGCGGCCCCTTAGGTAGGGCTGAGCCCCAGCATTTT. Translating it yields CASGPLGRAEPQHF.